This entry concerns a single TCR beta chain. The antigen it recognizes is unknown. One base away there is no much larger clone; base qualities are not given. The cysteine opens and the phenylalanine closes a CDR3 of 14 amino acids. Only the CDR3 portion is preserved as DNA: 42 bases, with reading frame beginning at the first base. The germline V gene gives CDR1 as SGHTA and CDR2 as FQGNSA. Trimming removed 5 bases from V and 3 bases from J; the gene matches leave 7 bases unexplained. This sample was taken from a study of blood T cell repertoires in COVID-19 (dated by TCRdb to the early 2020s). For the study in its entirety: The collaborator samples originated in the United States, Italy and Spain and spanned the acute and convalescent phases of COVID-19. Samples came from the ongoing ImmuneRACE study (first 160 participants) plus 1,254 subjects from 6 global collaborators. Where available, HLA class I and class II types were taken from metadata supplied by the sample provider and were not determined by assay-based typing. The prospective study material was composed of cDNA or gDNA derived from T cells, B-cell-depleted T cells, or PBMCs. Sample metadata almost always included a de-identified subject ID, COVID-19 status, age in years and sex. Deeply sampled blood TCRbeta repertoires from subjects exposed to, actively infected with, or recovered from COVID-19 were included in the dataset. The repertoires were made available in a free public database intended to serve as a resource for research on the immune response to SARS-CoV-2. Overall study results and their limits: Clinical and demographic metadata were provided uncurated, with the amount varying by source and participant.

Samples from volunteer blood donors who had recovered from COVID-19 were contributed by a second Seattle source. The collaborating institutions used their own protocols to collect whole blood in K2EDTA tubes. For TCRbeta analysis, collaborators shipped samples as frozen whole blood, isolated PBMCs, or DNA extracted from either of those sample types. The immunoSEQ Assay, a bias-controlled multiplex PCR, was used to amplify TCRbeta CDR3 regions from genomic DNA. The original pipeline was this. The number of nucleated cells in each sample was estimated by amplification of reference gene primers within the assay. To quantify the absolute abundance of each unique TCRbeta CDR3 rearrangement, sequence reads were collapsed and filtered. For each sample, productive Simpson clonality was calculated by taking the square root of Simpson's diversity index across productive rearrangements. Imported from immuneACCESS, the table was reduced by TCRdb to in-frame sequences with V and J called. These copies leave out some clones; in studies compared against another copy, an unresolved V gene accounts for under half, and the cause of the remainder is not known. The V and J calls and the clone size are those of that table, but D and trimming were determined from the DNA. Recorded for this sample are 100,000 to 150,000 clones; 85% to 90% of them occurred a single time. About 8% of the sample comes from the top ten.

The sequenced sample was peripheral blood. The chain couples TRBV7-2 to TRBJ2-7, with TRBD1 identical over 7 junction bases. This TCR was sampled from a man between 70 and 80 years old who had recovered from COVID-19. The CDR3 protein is CASSLHRDSYEQYF. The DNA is TGTGCCAGCAGCCTCCACCGGGACAGCTACGAGCAGTACTTC.